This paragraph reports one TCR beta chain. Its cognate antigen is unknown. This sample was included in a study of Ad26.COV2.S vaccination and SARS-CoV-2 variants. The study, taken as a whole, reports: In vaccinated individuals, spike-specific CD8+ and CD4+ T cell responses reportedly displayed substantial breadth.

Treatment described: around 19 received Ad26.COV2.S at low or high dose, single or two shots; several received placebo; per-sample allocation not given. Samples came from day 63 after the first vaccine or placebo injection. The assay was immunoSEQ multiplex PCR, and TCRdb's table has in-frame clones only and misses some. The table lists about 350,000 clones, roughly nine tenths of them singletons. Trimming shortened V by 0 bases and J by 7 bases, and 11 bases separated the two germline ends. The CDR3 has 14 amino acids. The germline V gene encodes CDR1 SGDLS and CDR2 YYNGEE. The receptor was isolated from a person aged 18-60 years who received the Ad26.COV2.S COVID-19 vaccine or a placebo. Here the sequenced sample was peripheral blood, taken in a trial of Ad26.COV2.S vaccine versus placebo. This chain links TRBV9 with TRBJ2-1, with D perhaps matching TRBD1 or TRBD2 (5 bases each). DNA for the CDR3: TGTGCCAGCAGCGTAGATTCCTGGGGGAATGAGCAGTTCTTC. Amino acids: CASSVDSWGNEQFF.